This TCR beta chain is from a study of blood T cell repertoires in COVID-19. In the authors' workflow: Estimates of nucleated cell counts were drawn from the amplification of reference gene primers. Sequenced by immunoSEQ multiplex PCR; TCRdb stores in-frame clones only, minus some. V and J calls and clone size are those listed in that table; D and trimming were worked out from the DNA. The sample lists 200,000 to 250,000 clones; roughly 86% were seen once. CDR3 size: 16 residues. Per the germline V gene, CDR1 is SGHRS and CDR2 is YFSETQ. Trimming took 5 bases from V and 2 from J; bases not matched to a gene: 4.

J is TRBJ2-1 and V is TRBV5-1; 13 bases are shared with TRBD2. This receptor was identified in a woman aged 25 to 39 who had recovered from COVID-19. Sequencing used peripheral blood. The CDR3 nucleotides read TGCGCCAGCAGATACACTAGCGGGGGGGCCTACAATGAGCAGTTCTTC. This encodes CASRYTSGGAYNEQFF.